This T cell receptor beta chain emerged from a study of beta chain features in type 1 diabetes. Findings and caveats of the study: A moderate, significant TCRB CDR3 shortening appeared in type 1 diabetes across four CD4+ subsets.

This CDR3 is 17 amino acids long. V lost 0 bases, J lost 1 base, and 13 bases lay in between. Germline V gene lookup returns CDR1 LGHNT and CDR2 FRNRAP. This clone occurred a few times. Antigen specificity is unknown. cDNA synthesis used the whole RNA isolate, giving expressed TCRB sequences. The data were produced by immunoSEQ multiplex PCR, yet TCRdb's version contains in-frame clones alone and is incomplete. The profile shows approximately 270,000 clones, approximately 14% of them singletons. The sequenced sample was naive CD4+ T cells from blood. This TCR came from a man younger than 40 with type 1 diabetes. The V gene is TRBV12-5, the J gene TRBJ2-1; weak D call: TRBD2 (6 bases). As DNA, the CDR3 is TGTGCTAGTGGTTTGGTACCCGGGAGTAATTCCTACAATGAGCAGTTCTTC. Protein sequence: CASGLVPGSNSYNEQFF.